Listed below are T cell receptor beta chains from one sample, sequenced in a study of T-cell reconstitution after alpha-beta-depleted transplantation in children. TCRdb called the PCR reads again in MiXCR, with one record for every CDR3 protein. The sample includes 45,000 to 55,000 distinct CDR3 sequences, 5% to 6.5% of them seen just once. This sample comprised PBMCs, mostly from graft donor cells, obtained 60 days after TCRalphabeta/CD19-depleted stem cell transplant. These receptors were collected from a female patient between 2 and 15 years old who had a stem cell transplant for aplastic anemia, so the T cells may come from the graft donor. CDR3s include the opening cysteine and the closing phenylalanine or tryptophan. A D gene is named only where the DNA matches it firmly. Part of the rows lack a size; the others show once, few, many or a class for expanded clones.

J gene: TRBJ2-1
clone size: -
V gene: TRBV11-3
D gene: TRBD2
CDR3 protein: CASSLGVGSGRANEQFF
CDR3 DNA: TGTGCCAGCAGCTTAGGCGTTGGGAGCGGGAGGGCCAATGAGCAGTTCTTC

J gene: TRBJ2-3
clone size: once
V gene: TRBV6-6
D gene: -
CDR3 protein: CASGGLFLGDTQYF
CDR3 DNA: TGTGCCAGCGGTGGACTCTTTCTTGGGGATACGCAGTATTTT

J gene: TRBJ2-7
clone size: many
V gene: TRBV12-3/TRBV12-4
D gene: TRBD1
CDR3 protein: CASSFRDRAPYEQYF
CDR3 DNA: TGTGCCAGCAGTTTCCGGGACAGGGCGCCCTACGAGCAGTACTTC

J gene: TRBJ1-1
clone size: many
V gene: TRBV12-3/TRBV12-4
D gene: TRBD1
CDR3 protein: CASSLRDRGLNTEAFF
CDR3 DNA: TGTGCCAGCAGTTTAAGGGACAGGGGGCTGAACACTGAAGCTTTCTTT

J gene: TRBJ1-5
clone size: -
V gene: TRBV3-1
D gene: -
CDR3 protein: CASSQDGWQPQHF
CDR3 DNA: TGTGCCAGCAGCCAAGATGGGTGGCAGCCCCAGCATTTT

J gene: TRBJ2-6
clone size: few
V gene: TRBV6-6
D gene: TRBD2
CDR3 protein: CASTPRAGGWLGANVLTF
CDR3 DNA: TGTGCCAGCACCCCCAGGGCGGGGGGTTGGCTGGGGGCCAACGTCCTGACTTTC

J gene: TRBJ1-1
clone size: few
V gene: TRBV30
D gene: -
CDR3 protein: CAWSKPEAGAFF
CDR3 DNA: TGTGCCTGGAGTAAACCGGAGGCGGGAGCTTTCTTT

J gene: TRBJ2-7
clone size: many
V gene: TRBV7-2
D gene: -
CDR3 protein: CASSFLHEQYF
CDR3 DNA: TGTGCCAGCAGCTTTTTACACGAGCAGTACTTC

J gene: TRBJ1-5
clone size: many
V gene: TRBV5-4
D gene: -
CDR3 protein: CASSLGGDSNQPQHF
CDR3 DNA: TGTGCCAGCAGCTTGGGGGGAGATAGCAATCAGCCCCAGCATTTT

J gene: TRBJ2-7
clone size: many
V gene: TRBV9
D gene: -
CDR3 protein: CASSVGIGFSYEQYF
CDR3 DNA: TGTGCCAGCAGCGTAGGTATAGGGTTCTCCTACGAGCAGTACTTC

J gene: TRBJ2-6
clone size: few
V gene: TRBV9
D gene: -
CDR3 protein: CASSLSSGANVLTF
CDR3 DNA: TGTGCCAGCAGTCTTAGCTCTGGGGCCAACGTCCTGACTTTC

J gene: TRBJ2-3
clone size: many
V gene: TRBV19
D gene: -
CDR3 protein: CASASTDTQYF
CDR3 DNA: TGTGCCAGTGCTAGCACAGATACGCAGTATTTT

J gene: TRBJ2-3
clone size: -
V gene: TRBV7-6
D gene: -
CDR3 protein: CASSKQRGGTDTQYF
CDR3 DNA: TGTGCCAGCAGCAAACAGCGCGGGGGCACAGATACGCAGTATTTT

J gene: TRBJ2-2
clone size: many
V gene: TRBV4-2
D gene: -
CDR3 protein: CASSRGPDGGPRMYTGELFF
CDR3 DNA: TGTGCCAGCAGCCGAGGGCCGGACGGGGGGCCGAGAATGTACACCGGGGAGCTGTTTTTT

J gene: TRBJ2-1
clone size: many
V gene: TRBV6-4
D gene: -
CDR3 protein: CASSVAGRVWDEQFF
CDR3 DNA: TGTGCCAGCAGTGTCGCTGGCAGGGTTTGGGATGAGCAGTTCTTC

J gene: TRBJ1-4
clone size: -
V gene: TRBV5-1
D gene: -
CDR3 protein: CALARRLFF
CDR3 DNA: TGCGCCCTAGCCCGGAGACTGTTTTTT

J gene: TRBJ1-1
clone size: many
V gene: TRBV12-3/TRBV12-4
D gene: -
CDR3 protein: CASSLNRALGNTEAFF
CDR3 DNA: TGTGCCAGCAGTTTAAATCGGGCCCTAGGGAACACTGAAGCTTTCTTT

J gene: TRBJ2-3
clone size: many
V gene: TRBV5-1
D gene: -
CDR3 protein: CASIAALGADTQYF
CDR3 DNA: TGCGCCAGCATAGCGGCACTGGGGGCAGATACGCAGTATTTT

J gene: TRBJ2-4
clone size: few
V gene: TRBV5-6
D gene: -
CDR3 protein: CAPRDFCPKNIQYF
CDR3 DNA: TGTGCCCCACGGGACTTCTGCCCCAAAAACATTCAGTACTTC

J gene: TRBJ2-5
clone size: many
V gene: TRBV20-1
D gene: -
CDR3 protein: CSASGVYQETQYF
CDR3 DNA: TGCAGTGCTAGCGGGGTGTACCAAGAGACCCAGTACTTC

J gene: TRBJ1-2
clone size: many
V gene: TRBV5-6
D gene: -
CDR3 protein: CASSFERQYGYTF
CDR3 DNA: TGTGCCAGCAGCTTCGAGCGGCAATATGGCTACACCTTC

J gene: TRBJ2-3
clone size: few
V gene: TRBV7-2
D gene: TRBD2
CDR3 protein: CASSLLAGTDTQYF
CDR3 DNA: TGTGCCAGCAGCTTACTAGCGGGCACAGATACGCAGTATTTT

J gene: TRBJ2-5
clone size: -
V gene: TRBV5-1
D gene: TRBD1
CDR3 protein: CASSADRVGGETQYF
CDR3 DNA: TGCGCCAGCAGCGCCGACAGGGTTGGTGGGGAGACCCAGTACTTC

J gene: TRBJ1-3
clone size: many
V gene: TRBV20-1
D gene: -
CDR3 protein: CSAYRRGTGNTIYF
CDR3 DNA: TGCAGTGCCTATAGGAGGGGGACAGGAAACACCATATATTTT

J gene: TRBJ2-6
clone size: few
V gene: TRBV5-5
D gene: TRBD1
CDR3 protein: CASSLRTGFVSGANVLTF
CDR3 DNA: TGTGCCAGCAGCTTGCGGACAGGGTTCGTCTCTGGGGCCAACGTCCTGACTTTC

J gene: TRBJ2-5
clone size: many
V gene: TRBV20-1
D gene: -
CDR3 protein: CSARDNRSPGETQYF
CDR3 DNA: TGCAGTGCTAGAGATAACAGGTCCCCAGGAGAGACCCAGTACTTC

J gene: TRBJ2-1
clone size: many
V gene: TRBV5-5
D gene: -
CDR3 protein: CASSFSEYEQFF
CDR3 DNA: TGTGCCAGCAGCTTCAGCGAGTATGAGCAGTTCTTC

J gene: TRBJ1-1
clone size: many
V gene: TRBV2
D gene: -
CDR3 protein: CASSRAENTEAFF
CDR3 DNA: TGTGCCAGCAGTAGGGCCGAGAACACTGAAGCTTTCTTT

J gene: TRBJ2-3
clone size: many
V gene: TRBV12-3/TRBV12-4
D gene: TRBD1
CDR3 protein: CASSTGGDTQYF
CDR3 DNA: TGTGCCAGCAGTACAGGGGGAGATACGCAGTATTTT

J gene: TRBJ2-1
clone size: many
V gene: TRBV5-1
D gene: -
CDR3 protein: CASSPRDNNEQFF
CDR3 DNA: TGCGCCAGCAGCCCCCGGGACAACAATGAGCAGTTCTTC

J gene: TRBJ2-4
clone size: many
V gene: TRBV12-3/TRBV12-4
D gene: -
CDR3 protein: CASSTRVLAKNIQYF
CDR3 DNA: TGTGCCAGCAGTACCAGGGTCTTAGCCAAAAACATTCAGTACTTC

J gene: TRBJ2-7
clone size: many
V gene: TRBV3-1
D gene: TRBD1
CDR3 protein: CASSPSGTGGYEQYF
CDR3 DNA: TGTGCCAGCAGCCCCTCCGGGACAGGGGGATACGAGCAGTACTTC

J gene: TRBJ2-1
clone size: few
V gene: TRBV4-2
D gene: -
CDR3 protein: CASSQSSGYDNEQFF
CDR3 DNA: TGTGCCAGCAGCCAATCATCGGGCTATGACAATGAGCAGTTCTTC

J gene: TRBJ1-6
clone size: -
V gene: TRBV5-1
D gene: -
CDR3 protein: CASSLDRARNSPLHF
CDR3 DNA: TGCGCCAGCAGCTTGGACAGGGCCCGAAATTCACCCCTCCACTTT

J gene: TRBJ2-5
clone size: -
V gene: TRBV5-1
D gene: TRBD2
CDR3 protein: CASSSGLAGGQETQYF
CDR3 DNA: TGCGCCAGCAGCTCCGGACTAGCGGGAGGCCAAGAGACCCAGTACTTC

J gene: TRBJ2-2
clone size: many
V gene: TRBV20-1
D gene: TRBD1
CDR3 protein: CSARDGTDTGELFF
CDR3 DNA: TGCAGTGCTAGAGATGGGACAGATACCGGGGAGCTGTTTTTT

J gene: TRBJ2-5
clone size: many
V gene: TRBV6-9
D gene: -
CDR3 protein: CASSYKREETQYF
CDR3 DNA: TGTGCCAGCAGTTACAAGAGGGAAGAGACCCAGTACTTC

J gene: TRBJ2-5
clone size: many
V gene: TRBV7-2
D gene: TRBD1
CDR3 protein: CASSPSGGSWETQYF
CDR3 DNA: TGTGCCAGCAGCCCGTCAGGGGGTAGTTGGGAGACCCAGTACTTC

J gene: TRBJ1-1
clone size: many
V gene: TRBV21-1
D gene: -
CDR3 protein: CASSYRQGDTEAFF
CDR3 DNA: TGTGCCAGCAGCTACCGACAGGGAGACACTGAAGCTTTCTTT

J gene: TRBJ1-2
clone size: -
V gene: TRBV6-2/TRBV6-3
D gene: -
CDR3 protein: CASSYWRRRGVGGYTF
CDR3 DNA: TGTGCCAGCAGTTACTGGAGGAGGAGGGGAGTCGGCGGCTACACCTTC

J gene: TRBJ2-6
clone size: few
V gene: TRBV3-1
D gene: TRBD2
CDR3 protein: CASSRGGGSGANVLTF
CDR3 DNA: TGTGCCAGCTCGCGGGGGGGGGGCTCTGGGGCCAACGTCCTGACTTTC

J gene: TRBJ2-7
clone size: few
V gene: TRBV7-6
D gene: -
CDR3 protein: CASSPATLPYEQYF
CDR3 DNA: TGTGCCAGCAGCCCCGCGACACTCCCCTACGAGCAGTACTTC

J gene: TRBJ2-4
clone size: once
V gene: TRBV27
D gene: -
CDR3 protein: CASSSRGIQYF
CDR3 DNA: TGTGCCAGCTCTTCCAGAGGCATTCAGTACTTC

J gene: TRBJ1-1
clone size: many
V gene: TRBV29-1
D gene: -
CDR3 protein: CSVEDFGVNTEAFF
CDR3 DNA: TGCAGCGTTGAAGATTTCGGAGTTAACACTGAAGCTTTCTTT

J gene: TRBJ2-1
clone size: many
V gene: TRBV29-1
D gene: -
CDR3 protein: CSVERQYNEQFF
CDR3 DNA: TGCAGCGTTGAAAGACAGTACAATGAGCAGTTCTTC

J gene: TRBJ2-1
clone size: many
V gene: TRBV5-1
D gene: TRBD1
CDR3 protein: CASSETGSHNEQFF
CDR3 DNA: TGCGCCAGCAGCGAGACAGGGTCCCACAATGAGCAGTTCTTC

J gene: TRBJ2-7
clone size: many
V gene: TRBV12-3/TRBV12-4
D gene: TRBD2
CDR3 protein: CASSRTSGNEQYF
CDR3 DNA: TGTGCCAGCAGTCGGACTAGCGGGAACGAGCAGTACTTC

J gene: TRBJ2-7
clone size: few
V gene: TRBV14
D gene: -
CDR3 protein: CASSPAWGSYEQYF
CDR3 DNA: TGTGCCAGCAGCCCAGCTTGGGGCTCCTACGAGCAGTACTTC

J gene: TRBJ1-3
clone size: few
V gene: TRBV11-2
D gene: -
CDR3 protein: CASSLRQGIGTIYF
CDR3 DNA: TGTGCCAGCAGCTTGAGGCAGGGGATCGGCACCATATATTTT

J gene: TRBJ2-7
clone size: many
V gene: TRBV7-8
D gene: -
CDR3 protein: CASSPLRRNEQYF
CDR3 DNA: TGTGCCAGCAGCCCCCTTAGGAGGAACGAGCAGTACTTC

J gene: TRBJ2-3
clone size: -
V gene: TRBV30
D gene: TRBD2
CDR3 protein: CAWKRGGTDTQYF
CDR3 DNA: TGTGCCTGGAAGCGGGGGGGCACAGATACGCAGTATTTT

J gene: TRBJ1-5
clone size: few
V gene: TRBV21-1
D gene: -
CDR3 protein: CASSKASGGKQPQHF
CDR3 DNA: TGTGCCAGCAGCAAAGCGTCCGGGGGCAAGCAGCCCCAGCATTTT

J gene: TRBJ2-7
clone size: many
V gene: TRBV19
D gene: -
CDR3 protein: CASSIRDSGSYEQYF
CDR3 DNA: TGTGCCAGTAGTATCCGGGACTCCGGCTCCTACGAGCAGTACTTC

J gene: TRBJ1-1
clone size: many
V gene: TRBV5-1
D gene: -
CDR3 protein: CASSLGPMNTEAFF
CDR3 DNA: TGCGCCAGCAGCTTGGGCCCTATGAACACTGAAGCTTTCTTT

J gene: TRBJ2-7
clone size: many
V gene: TRBV20-1
D gene: TRBD1
CDR3 protein: CSARGGTGAHEQYF
CDR3 DNA: TGCAGTGCTAGAGGGGGGACAGGGGCGCACGAGCAGTACTTC

J gene: TRBJ2-1
clone size: -
V gene: TRBV7-9
D gene: TRBD2
CDR3 protein: CASSPRLAGLNEQFF
CDR3 DNA: TGTGCCAGCAGCCCCCGACTAGCGGGGTTGAATGAGCAGTTCTTC

J gene: TRBJ2-7
clone size: many
V gene: TRBV7-8
D gene: -
CDR3 protein: CASSLDLPYEQYF
CDR3 DNA: TGTGCCAGCAGCTTAGACCTTCCGTACGAGCAGTACTTC